A selection of T cell receptor beta chains follows, all from one sample in a study of blood T cell repertoires in COVID-19. Sequenced by immunoSEQ multiplex PCR; TCRdb stores in-frame clones only, minus some. The sample holds about 95,000 clones, about 89% seen once. The sequencing input was peripheral blood. The receptors come from a human donor in a cohort sampled during active COVID-19. The CDR3 runs from the conserved cysteine through the conserved F or W. The D gene is left open where the match is weak. Size values are once, few and many counts, or a class for expanded clones, and some rows have none.

d_call: .
clone_size: once
v_call: TRBV7-2
j_call: TRBJ2-5
cdr3_length: 13
cdr3_aa: CASSFLRGETQYF
cdr3_nt: TGTGCCAGCAGCTTCCTCAGGGGAGAGACCCAGTACTTC

d_call: TRBD1
clone_size: .
v_call: TRBV19
j_call: TRBJ2-2
cdr3_length: 13
cdr3_aa: CASTGTATRELFF
cdr3_nt: TGTGCCAGTACTGGGACAGCCACCCGGGAGCTGTTTTTT

d_call: .
clone_size: .
v_call: TRBV5-4
j_call: TRBJ1-2
cdr3_length: 12
cdr3_aa: CASSLDRLSYTF
cdr3_nt: TGTGCCAGCAGCTTGGACCGGTTGAGCTACACCTTC

d_call: TRBD1
clone_size: .
v_call: TRBV7-3
j_call: TRBJ2-3
cdr3_length: 19
cdr3_aa: CASSLNRRGQEGMEDTQYF
cdr3_nt: TGTGCCAGCAGCTTAAATCGGAGGGGACAGGAGGGGATGGAAGATACGCAGTATTTT

d_call: .
clone_size: .
v_call: TRBV6-5
j_call: TRBJ2-5
cdr3_length: 15
cdr3_aa: CASSSLTARGETQYF
cdr3_nt: TGTGCCAGCAGTTCCCTAACAGCGAGGGGGGAGACCCAGTACTTC

d_call: TRBD1
clone_size: .
v_call: TRBV5-1
j_call: TRBJ1-1
cdr3_length: 14
cdr3_aa: CASSLVDRESEAFF
cdr3_nt: TGCGCCAGCAGCTTGGTGGACAGGGAGTCTGAAGCTTTCTTT

d_call: TRBD1
clone_size: once
v_call: TRBV7-9
j_call: TRBJ2-4
cdr3_length: 14
cdr3_aa: CASSPRQGQYIQYF
cdr3_nt: TGTGCCAGCAGTCCCCGACAGGGTCAATACATTCAGTACTTC

d_call: .
clone_size: .
v_call: TRBV30
j_call: TRBJ2-2
cdr3_length: 14
cdr3_aa: CALGYLRGTGELFF
cdr3_nt: TGTGCCCTGGGTTACCTCAGAGGGACCGGGGAGCTGTTTTTT

d_call: TRBD1
clone_size: once
v_call: TRBV6-4
j_call: TRBJ1-2
cdr3_length: 14
cdr3_aa: CASSRGQGAFGYTF
cdr3_nt: TGTGCCAGCAGTCGGGGACAGGGGGCGTTTGGCTACACCTTC

d_call: .
clone_size: .
v_call: TRBV7-3
j_call: TRBJ2-7
cdr3_length: 13
cdr3_aa: CASSPGTAGEQYF
cdr3_nt: TGTGCCAGCAGCCCAGGGACCGCGGGGGAGCAGTACTTC

d_call: .
clone_size: .
v_call: TRBV19
j_call: TRBJ2-5
cdr3_length: 15
cdr3_aa: CASSSLGGHQETQYF
cdr3_nt: TGTGCCAGTAGTTCCTTGGGTGGGCACCAAGAGACCCAGTACTTC

d_call: TRBD1
clone_size: .
v_call: TRBV6-5
j_call: TRBJ2-5
cdr3_length: 15
cdr3_aa: CASSAGQGEGETQYF
cdr3_nt: TGTGCCAGCAGCGCCGGACAGGGTGAAGGAGAGACCCAGTACTTC

d_call: TRBD1
clone_size: .
v_call: TRBV29-1
j_call: TRBJ1-1
cdr3_length: 12
cdr3_aa: CSVKGANTEAFF
cdr3_nt: TGCAGCGTTAAGGGGGCGAACACTGAAGCTTTCTTT

d_call: .
clone_size: .
v_call: TRBV3-1/TRBV3-2
j_call: TRBJ2-2
cdr3_length: 13
cdr3_aa: CASMTAPRGELFF
cdr3_nt: TGTGCCAGCATGACGGCCCCGCGGGGGGAGCTGTTTTTT

d_call: TRBD1
clone_size: .
v_call: TRBV24-1
j_call: TRBJ2-3
cdr3_length: 14
cdr3_aa: CATTETGTTDTQYF
cdr3_nt: TGTGCCACCACCGAGACAGGGACCACAGATACGCAGTATTTT

d_call: TRBD2
clone_size: .
v_call: TRBV5-6
j_call: TRBJ2-1
cdr3_length: 13
cdr3_aa: CASSSTSGNEQFF
cdr3_nt: TGTGCCAGCAGCTCAACTAGCGGAAATGAGCAGTTCTTC

d_call: .
clone_size: .
v_call: TRBV2
j_call: TRBJ2-7
cdr3_length: 16
cdr3_aa: CASTATRTVLSYEQYF
cdr3_nt: TGTGCCAGCACGGCGACCCGGACAGTCCTCTCCTACGAGCAGTACTTC

d_call: TRBD2
clone_size: .
v_call: TRBV5-1
j_call: TRBJ2-2
cdr3_length: 16
cdr3_aa: CASSWRAGGRTGELFF
cdr3_nt: TGCGCCAGCAGCTGGAGAGCGGGGGGGCGGACCGGGGAGCTGTTTTTT

d_call: TRBD2
clone_size: .
v_call: TRBV9
j_call: TRBJ2-7
cdr3_length: 14
cdr3_aa: CASSVASGGDEQYF
cdr3_nt: TGTGCCAGCAGCGTAGCCAGCGGGGGGGACGAGCAGTACTTC

d_call: .
clone_size: once
v_call: TRBV6-5
j_call: TRBJ1-2
cdr3_length: 16
cdr3_aa: CASSYLGTRANYGYTF
cdr3_nt: TGTGCCAGCAGTTACCTCGGGACACGCGCTAACTATGGCTACACCTTC

d_call: .
clone_size: .
v_call: TRBV5-1
j_call: TRBJ2-7
cdr3_length: 14
cdr3_aa: CASSPGVAPYEQYF
cdr3_nt: TGCGCCAGCAGCCCCGGGGTGGCACCCTACGAGCAGTACTTC

d_call: TRBD1
clone_size: few
v_call: TRBV18
j_call: TRBJ1-2
cdr3_length: 14
cdr3_aa: CASSRDRPTYGYTF
cdr3_nt: TGTGCCAGCTCACGGGACAGGCCGACTTATGGCTACACCTTC

d_call: .
clone_size: .
v_call: TRBV27
j_call: TRBJ1-1
cdr3_length: 15
cdr3_aa: CASSFGGGRSAEAFF
cdr3_nt: TGTGCCAGCAGTTTCGGGGGGGGAAGGTCAGCTGAAGCTTTCTTT

d_call: .
clone_size: .
v_call: TRBV11-2
j_call: TRBJ1-1
cdr3_length: 15
cdr3_aa: CASSWGLRRNTEAFF
cdr3_nt: TGTGCCAGCAGCTGGGGACTCAGGAGGAACACTGAAGCTTTCTTT

d_call: TRBD1
clone_size: .
v_call: TRBV2
j_call: TRBJ1-5
cdr3_length: 15
cdr3_aa: CASEPGVGGGQPQHF
cdr3_nt: TGTGCCAGCGAACCCGGGGTAGGGGGCGGTCAGCCCCAGCATTTT

d_call: TRBD1
clone_size: .
v_call: TRBV7-2
j_call: TRBJ1-6
cdr3_length: 17
cdr3_aa: CASSLSPRTGRNSPLHF
cdr3_nt: TGTGCCAGCAGCTTATCTCCGAGGACAGGGCGAAATTCACCCCTCCACTTT

d_call: .
clone_size: .
v_call: TRBV9
j_call: TRBJ1-2
cdr3_length: 12
cdr3_aa: CASSVVGGGYTF
cdr3_nt: TGTGCCAGCAGCGTAGTGGGGGGTGGCTACACCTTC

d_call: TRBD2
clone_size: few
v_call: TRBV7-8
j_call: TRBJ2-1
cdr3_length: 14
cdr3_aa: CASRYSGNYNEQFF
cdr3_nt: TGTGCCAGCAGGTATAGCGGGAACTACAATGAGCAGTTCTTC

d_call: .
clone_size: .
v_call: TRBV28
j_call: TRBJ1-1
cdr3_length: 15
cdr3_aa: CASSLRSPMNTEAFF
cdr3_nt: TGTGCCAGCAGTTTGAGGTCCCCTATGAACACTGAAGCTTTCTTT

d_call: .
clone_size: .
v_call: TRBV20-1
j_call: TRBJ2-2
cdr3_length: 12
cdr3_aa: CSASKGPGELFF
cdr3_nt: TGCAGTGCTAGTAAGGGGCCCGGGGAGCTGTTTTTT

d_call: .
clone_size: .
v_call: TRBV14
j_call: TRBJ1-1
cdr3_length: 14
cdr3_aa: CASSQVISGGAAFF
cdr3_nt: TGTGCCAGCAGCCAAGTAATCTCGGGGGGCGCGGCTTTCTTT

d_call: .
clone_size: once
v_call: TRBV5-1
j_call: TRBJ1-6
cdr3_length: 15
cdr3_aa: CASSPGQTYNSPLHF
cdr3_nt: TGCGCCAGCAGTCCAGGACAGACTTATAATTCACCCCTCCACTTT

d_call: TRBD1
clone_size: .
v_call: TRBV7-2
j_call: TRBJ1-2
cdr3_length: 15
cdr3_aa: CASSLRLDRVHGYTF
cdr3_nt: TGTGCCAGCAGCTTAAGGTTGGACAGGGTGCATGGCTACACCTTC

d_call: .
clone_size: once
v_call: TRBV11-2
j_call: TRBJ1-2
cdr3_length: 13
cdr3_aa: CASSLGTNYGYTF
cdr3_nt: TGTGCCAGCAGCTTAGGGACAAACTATGGCTACACCTTC

d_call: .
clone_size: .
v_call: TRBV28
j_call: TRBJ1-1
cdr3_length: 11
cdr3_aa: CASLTDHEAFF
cdr3_nt: TGTGCCAGCTTGACAGATCATGAAGCTTTCTTT

d_call: TRBD2
clone_size: .
v_call: TRBV7-3
j_call: TRBJ2-1
cdr3_length: 16
cdr3_aa: CASSPREGGGYNEQFF
cdr3_nt: TGTGCCAGCAGCCCCCGGGAGGGCGGGGGCTACAATGAGCAGTTCTTC

d_call: TRBD1
clone_size: .
v_call: TRBV18
j_call: TRBJ2-6
cdr3_length: 17
cdr3_aa: CASSLRTGTSGANVLTF
cdr3_nt: TGTGCCAGCTCCCTGAGGACAGGGACCTCTGGGGCCAACGTCCTGACTTTC

d_call: TRBD1
clone_size: .
v_call: TRBV19
j_call: TRBJ2-2
cdr3_length: 14
cdr3_aa: CASNEGASTGELFF
cdr3_nt: TGTGCCAGTAACGAGGGGGCGAGCACCGGGGAGCTGTTTTTT

d_call: TRBD1
clone_size: .
v_call: TRBV30
j_call: TRBJ1-5
cdr3_length: 15
cdr3_aa: CACARTGKSNQPQHF
cdr3_nt: TGTGCCTGTGCAAGGACAGGGAAAAGCAATCAGCCCCAGCATTTT

d_call: .
clone_size: .
v_call: TRBV15
j_call: TRBJ1-1
cdr3_length: 16
cdr3_aa: CATSREQGWWDTEAFF
cdr3_nt: TGTGCCACCAGCAGAGAGCAGGGGTGGTGGGACACTGAAGCTTTCTTT

d_call: TRBD1
clone_size: .
v_call: TRBV6-1
j_call: TRBJ1-5
cdr3_length: 16
cdr3_aa: CASSEARQGRDQPQHF
cdr3_nt: TGTGCCAGCAGTGAAGCCAGACAGGGGAGGGATCAGCCCCAGCATTTT

d_call: TRBD1
clone_size: few
v_call: TRBV30
j_call: TRBJ2-7
cdr3_length: 14
cdr3_aa: CAWATGGHSYEQYF
cdr3_nt: TGTGCCTGGGCTACAGGGGGCCACTCCTACGAGCAGTACTTC

d_call: TRBD2
clone_size: .
v_call: TRBV7-9
j_call: TRBJ2-1
cdr3_length: 16
cdr3_aa: CASSPARAGSDDEQFF
cdr3_nt: TGTGCCAGCAGCCCAGCCCGAGCGGGGAGCGACGATGAGCAGTTCTTC

d_call: TRBD1
clone_size: .
v_call: TRBV3-1/TRBV3-2
j_call: TRBJ2-2
cdr3_length: 16
cdr3_aa: CASSTRQGVNTGELFF
cdr3_nt: TGTGCCAGCAGCACCCGACAGGGGGTGAACACCGGGGAGCTGTTTTTT

d_call: TRBD1
clone_size: .
v_call: TRBV18
j_call: TRBJ1-1
cdr3_length: 16
cdr3_aa: CASSLGQGGVNTEAFF
cdr3_nt: TGTGCCAGCTCACTGGGACAGGGCGGGGTGAACACTGAAGCTTTCTTT

d_call: .
clone_size: .
v_call: TRBV29-1
j_call: TRBJ2-1
cdr3_length: 15
cdr3_aa: CSVLGGPQIPNEQFF
cdr3_nt: TGCAGCGTTCTGGGGGGGCCGCAGATTCCCAATGAGCAGTTCTTC

d_call: TRBD1
clone_size: .
v_call: TRBV6-5
j_call: TRBJ1-2
cdr3_length: 14
cdr3_aa: CASTGGTGTDGYTF
cdr3_nt: TGTGCCAGCACCGGCGGGACAGGGACGGATGGCTACACCTTC

d_call: TRBD1
clone_size: .
v_call: TRBV24-1
j_call: TRBJ2-1
cdr3_length: 14
cdr3_aa: CATSGDRVGDEQFF
cdr3_nt: TGTGCCACCAGTGGAGACAGGGTGGGTGATGAGCAGTTCTTC

d_call: TRBD1
clone_size: .
v_call: TRBV11-2
j_call: TRBJ1-2
cdr3_length: 14
cdr3_aa: CASSFSGGNYGYTF
cdr3_nt: TGTGCCAGCAGCTTTTCAGGGGGCAACTATGGCTACACCTTC

d_call: TRBD1
clone_size: .
v_call: TRBV30
j_call: TRBJ1-6
cdr3_length: 14
cdr3_aa: CASSGQGLGSPLHF
cdr3_nt: TGTGCCTCGTCAGGACAGGGTTTGGGTTCACCCCTCCACTTT

d_call: .
clone_size: few
v_call: TRBV5-1
j_call: TRBJ1-1
cdr3_length: 15
cdr3_aa: CASSLDRGMNTEAFF
cdr3_nt: TGCGCCAGCAGCTTGGATCGGGGGATGAACACTGAAGCTTTCTTT

d_call: TRBD2
clone_size: .
v_call: TRBV19
j_call: TRBJ2-3
cdr3_length: 15
cdr3_aa: CASSTGLAATDTQYF
cdr3_nt: TGTGCCAGTAGTACCGGACTAGCGGCGACAGATACGCAGTATTTT

d_call: .
clone_size: .
v_call: TRBV2
j_call: TRBJ1-2
cdr3_length: 14
cdr3_aa: CARSGTLDDYGYTF
cdr3_nt: TGTGCGCGGTCTGGGACATTGGATGACTATGGCTACACCTTC

d_call: .
clone_size: once
v_call: TRBV13
j_call: TRBJ2-7
cdr3_length: 15
cdr3_aa: CASSLEGDGSYEQYF
cdr3_nt: TGTGCCAGCAGCTTAGAGGGGGACGGCTCCTACGAGCAGTACTTC

d_call: TRBD2
clone_size: once
v_call: TRBV3-1/TRBV3-2
j_call: TRBJ2-5
cdr3_length: 16
cdr3_aa: CASSYWASGGQETQYF
cdr3_nt: TGTGCCAGCAGCTATTGGGCTAGCGGGGGACAAGAGACCCAGTACTTC

d_call: .
clone_size: .
v_call: TRBV6-2/TRBV6-3
j_call: TRBJ1-5
cdr3_length: 15
cdr3_aa: CASSMDIESNQPQHF
cdr3_nt: TGTGCCAGCAGTATGGACATAGAAAGCAATCAGCCCCAGCATTTT

d_call: TRBD1
clone_size: .
v_call: TRBV18
j_call: TRBJ1-3
cdr3_length: 15
cdr3_aa: CATSDATGGGNTIYF
cdr3_nt: TGTGCCACCTCAGATGCGACAGGGGGTGGAAACACCATATATTTT